This T cell receptor beta chain was captured in a study of tumor-infiltrating lymphocytes in primary liver carcinoma. Across the study: There were tumors of stage T1-T3 N0M0, each 4.2 to 10 cm across. Broader study findings: Tumor-adjacent and tumor-blood pairs showed less overlap than tumor region pairs.

Germline lookup yields CDR1 SGHAT and CDR2 FQNNGV. The CDR3 contains 16 residues. The template, roughly 550 ng total RNA, yielded TCR beta cDNA made with a constant-region primer. The TCR beta library was amplified through three nested multiplex PCR rounds in a modified ARM-PCR procedure. The first two PCR rounds used TRBV1-TRBV30 primers with a Cbeta primer, approximately 9 cycles each. TCRdb re-derived calls from the multiplex PCR reads in MiXCR, one entry per CDR3 protein. The sample has fewer than 90,000 distinct CDR3 sequences, over 60% seen once. Investigators took RNA and DNA out together from 20-30 mg of unsorted bulk tissue. Comment on this clonotype: Antigen specificity is unknown. The junction and the germline gene differ at one end; a read error may be behind it.

The chain recombines TRBV11-2 with TRBJ2-2; the D gene is possibly TRBD2 (5 bases). Material: liver tumor tissue from sampling region 1. Subset given: tumor region T1, superior pole. The source is a man in his forties with primary liver carcinoma and hepatitis B virus infection. The CDR3 DNA follows: TGTGTCAGCAGCTTGGTGGCGCTAGTGGGAACCGGGGAGCTATTTTTT. Translating gives CVSSLVALVGTGELFF.